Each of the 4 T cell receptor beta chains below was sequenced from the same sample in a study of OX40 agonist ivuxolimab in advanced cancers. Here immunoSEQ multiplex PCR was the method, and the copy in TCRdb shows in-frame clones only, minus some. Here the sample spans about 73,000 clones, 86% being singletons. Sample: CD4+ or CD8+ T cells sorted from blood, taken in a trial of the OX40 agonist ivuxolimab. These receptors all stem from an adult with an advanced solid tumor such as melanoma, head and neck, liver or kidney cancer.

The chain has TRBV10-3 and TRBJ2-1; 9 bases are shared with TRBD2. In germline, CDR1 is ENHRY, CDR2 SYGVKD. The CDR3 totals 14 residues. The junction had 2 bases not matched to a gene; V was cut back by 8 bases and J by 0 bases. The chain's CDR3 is CAILSGSSYNEQFF. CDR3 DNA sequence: TGTGCCATCCTTAGCGGGAGCTCCTACAATGAGCAGTTCTTC.

The CDR3 DNA sequence: TGTGCCAGCAGCTCCGCGGGCAGGGGTGCGTTTACCCTCCACTTT. Protein product: CASSSAGRGAFTLHF. The chain uses TRBV7-2 and TRBJ1-6; tentatively, D is TRBD1 (6 bases). This CDR3 has 15 residues. V gave up 4 bases and J gave up 14 bases, with 21 bases separating them. Germline CDR1 reads SGHTA; CDR2 reads FQGNSA.

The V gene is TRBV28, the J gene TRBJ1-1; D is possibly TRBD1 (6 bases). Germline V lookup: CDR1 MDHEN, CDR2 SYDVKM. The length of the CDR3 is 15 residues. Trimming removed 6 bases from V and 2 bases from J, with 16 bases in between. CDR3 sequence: CASSSTGALNTEAFF. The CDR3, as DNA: TGTGCCAGCAGCTCCACGGGGGCGCTCAACACTGAAGCTTTCTTT.

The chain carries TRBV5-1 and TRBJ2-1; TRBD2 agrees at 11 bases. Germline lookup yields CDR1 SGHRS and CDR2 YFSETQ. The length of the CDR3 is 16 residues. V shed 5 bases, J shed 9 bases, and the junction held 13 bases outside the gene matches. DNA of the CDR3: TGCGCCAGCAGAGTAGCGGGGGGGCAACCGGGTAGTGAGCAGTTCTTC. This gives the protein CASRVAGGQPGSEQFF.